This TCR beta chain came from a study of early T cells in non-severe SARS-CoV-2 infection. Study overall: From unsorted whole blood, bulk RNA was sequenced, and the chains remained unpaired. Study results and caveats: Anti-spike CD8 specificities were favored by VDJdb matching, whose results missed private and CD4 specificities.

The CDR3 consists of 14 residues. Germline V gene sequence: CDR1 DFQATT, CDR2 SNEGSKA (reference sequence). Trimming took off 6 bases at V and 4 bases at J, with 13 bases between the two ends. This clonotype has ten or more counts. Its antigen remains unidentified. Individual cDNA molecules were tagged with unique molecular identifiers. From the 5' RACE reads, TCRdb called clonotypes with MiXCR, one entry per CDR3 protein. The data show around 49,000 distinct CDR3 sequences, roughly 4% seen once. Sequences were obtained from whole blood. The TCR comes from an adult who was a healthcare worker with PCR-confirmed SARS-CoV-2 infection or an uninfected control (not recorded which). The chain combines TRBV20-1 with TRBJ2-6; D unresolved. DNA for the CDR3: TGCAGTGCAGATATTTACGGGGGGGCCAACGTCCTGACTTTC. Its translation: CSADIYGGANVLTF.